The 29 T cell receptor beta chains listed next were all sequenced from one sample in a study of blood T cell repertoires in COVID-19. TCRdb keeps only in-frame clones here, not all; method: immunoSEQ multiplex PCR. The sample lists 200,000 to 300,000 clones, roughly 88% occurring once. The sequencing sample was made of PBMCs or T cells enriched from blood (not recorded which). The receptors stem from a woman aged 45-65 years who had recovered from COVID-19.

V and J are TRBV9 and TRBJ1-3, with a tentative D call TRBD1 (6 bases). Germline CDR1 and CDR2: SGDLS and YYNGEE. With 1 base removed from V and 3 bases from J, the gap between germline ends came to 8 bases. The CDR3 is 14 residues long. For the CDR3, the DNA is TGTGCCAGCAGCGTATGGGGGCTTGGAAACACCATATATTTT. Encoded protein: CASSVWGLGNTIYF.

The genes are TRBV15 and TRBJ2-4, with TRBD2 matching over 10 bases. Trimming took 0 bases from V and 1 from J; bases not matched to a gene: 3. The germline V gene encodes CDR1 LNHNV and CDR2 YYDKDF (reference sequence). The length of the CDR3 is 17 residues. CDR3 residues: CATSREIAGGAKNIQYF. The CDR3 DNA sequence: TGTGCCACCAGCAGAGAAATAGCGGGGGGCGCCAAAAACATTCAGTACTTC.

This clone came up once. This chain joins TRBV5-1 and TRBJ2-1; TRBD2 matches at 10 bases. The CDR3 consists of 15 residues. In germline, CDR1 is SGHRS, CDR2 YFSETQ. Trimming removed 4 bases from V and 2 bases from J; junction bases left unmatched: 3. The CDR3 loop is CASSILAGTYNEQFF. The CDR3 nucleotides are TGCGCCAGCAGCATACTAGCGGGAACCTACAATGAGCAGTTCTTC.

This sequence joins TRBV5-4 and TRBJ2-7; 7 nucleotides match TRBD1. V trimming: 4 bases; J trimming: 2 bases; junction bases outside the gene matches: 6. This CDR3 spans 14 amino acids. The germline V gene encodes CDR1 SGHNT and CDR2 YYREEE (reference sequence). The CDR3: CASSPPGGTYEQYF. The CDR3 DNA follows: TGTGCCAGCAGCCCCCCAGGGGGTACCTACGAGCAGTACTTC.

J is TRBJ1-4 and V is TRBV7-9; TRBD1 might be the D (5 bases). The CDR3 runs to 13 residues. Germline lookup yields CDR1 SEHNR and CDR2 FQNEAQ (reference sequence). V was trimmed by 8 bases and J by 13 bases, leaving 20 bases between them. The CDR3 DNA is TGTGCCAGCCAGGGCCGTGCCTCACCTTTACTGTTTTTT. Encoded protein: CASQGRASPLLFF.

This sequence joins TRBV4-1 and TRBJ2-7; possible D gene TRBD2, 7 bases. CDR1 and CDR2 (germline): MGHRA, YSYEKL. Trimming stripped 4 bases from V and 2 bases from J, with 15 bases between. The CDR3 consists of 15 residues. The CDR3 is CASSPRTGTTYEQYF. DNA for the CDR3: TGCGCCAGCAGCCCCCGTACAGGGACTACCTACGAGCAGTACTTC.

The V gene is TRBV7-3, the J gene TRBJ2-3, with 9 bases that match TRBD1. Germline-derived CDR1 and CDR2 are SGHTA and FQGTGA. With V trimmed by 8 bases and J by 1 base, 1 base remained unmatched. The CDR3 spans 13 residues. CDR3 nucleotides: TGTGCCAGCTGGGACAGGGGCACAGATACGCAGTATTTT. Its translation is CASWDRGTDTQYF.

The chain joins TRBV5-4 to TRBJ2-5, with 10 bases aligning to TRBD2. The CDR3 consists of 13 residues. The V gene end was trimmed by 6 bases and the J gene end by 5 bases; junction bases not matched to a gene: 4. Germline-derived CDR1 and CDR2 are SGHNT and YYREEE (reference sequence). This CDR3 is CASKLAGRETQYF. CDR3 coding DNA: TGTGCCAGCAAACTAGCGGGGAGGGAGACCCAGTACTTC.

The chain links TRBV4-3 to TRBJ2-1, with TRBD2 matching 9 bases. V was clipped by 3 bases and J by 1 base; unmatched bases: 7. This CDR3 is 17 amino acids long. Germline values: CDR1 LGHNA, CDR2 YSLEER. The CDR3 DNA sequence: TGCGCCAGCAGCCACCCTACTAGCGGGCTGTCCTACAATGAGCAGTTCTTC. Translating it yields CASSHPTSGLSYNEQFF.

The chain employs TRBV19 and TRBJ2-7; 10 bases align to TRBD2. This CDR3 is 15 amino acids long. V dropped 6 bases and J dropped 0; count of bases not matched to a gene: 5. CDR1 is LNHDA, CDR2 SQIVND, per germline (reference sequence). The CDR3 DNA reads TGTGCCAGTAGACATTGGACTAGCGGCTCCTACGAGCAGTACTTC. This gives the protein CASRHWTSGSYEQYF. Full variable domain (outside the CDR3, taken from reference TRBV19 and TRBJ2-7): DGGITQSPKYLFRKEGQNVTLSCEQNLNHDAMYWYRQDPGQGLRLIYYSQIVNDFQKGDIAEGYSVSREKKESFPLTVTSAQKNPTAFYLCASRHWTSGSYEQYFGPGTRLTVT.

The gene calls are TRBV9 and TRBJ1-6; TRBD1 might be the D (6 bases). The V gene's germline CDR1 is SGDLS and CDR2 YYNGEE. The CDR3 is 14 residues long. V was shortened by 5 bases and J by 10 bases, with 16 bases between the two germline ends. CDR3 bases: TGTGCCAGCAGAGGACAGACCCCAGGATCACCCCTCCACTTT. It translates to CASRGQTPGSPLHF.

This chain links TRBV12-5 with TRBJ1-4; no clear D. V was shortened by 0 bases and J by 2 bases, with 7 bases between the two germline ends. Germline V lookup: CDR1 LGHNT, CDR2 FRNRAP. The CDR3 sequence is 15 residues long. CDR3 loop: CASGLVQHTNEKLFF. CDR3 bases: TGTGCTAGTGGTTTGGTACAGCATACTAATGAAAAACTGTTTTTT.

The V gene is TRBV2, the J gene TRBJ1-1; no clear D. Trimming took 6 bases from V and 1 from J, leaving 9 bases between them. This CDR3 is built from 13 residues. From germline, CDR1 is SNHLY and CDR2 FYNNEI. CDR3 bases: TGTGCCAGCAGGAGGGAGTCGAACACTGAAGCTTTCTTT. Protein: CASRRESNTEAFF.

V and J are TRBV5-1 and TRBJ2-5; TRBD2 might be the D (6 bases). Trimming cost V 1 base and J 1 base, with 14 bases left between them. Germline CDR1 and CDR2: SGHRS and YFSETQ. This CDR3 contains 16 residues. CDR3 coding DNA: TGCGCCAGCAGCTTGCGGAATAGCGGCTCCCAAGAGACCCAGTACTTC. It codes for CASSLRNSGSQETQYF.

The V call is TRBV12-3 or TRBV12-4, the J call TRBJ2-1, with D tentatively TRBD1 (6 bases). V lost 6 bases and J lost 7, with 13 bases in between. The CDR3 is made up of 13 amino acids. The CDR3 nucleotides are TGTGCCAGCAGCCCCGGGACACCGAATGAGCAGTTCTTC. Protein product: CASSPGTPNEQFF.

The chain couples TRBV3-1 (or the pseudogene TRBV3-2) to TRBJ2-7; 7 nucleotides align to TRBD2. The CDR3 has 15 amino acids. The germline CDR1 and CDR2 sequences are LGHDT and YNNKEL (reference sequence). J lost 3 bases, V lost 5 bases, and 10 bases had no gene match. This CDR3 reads CASSTGLAVGYEQYF. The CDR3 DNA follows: TGTGCCAGCAGCACCGGCCTAGCGGTAGGCTACGAGCAGTACTTC.

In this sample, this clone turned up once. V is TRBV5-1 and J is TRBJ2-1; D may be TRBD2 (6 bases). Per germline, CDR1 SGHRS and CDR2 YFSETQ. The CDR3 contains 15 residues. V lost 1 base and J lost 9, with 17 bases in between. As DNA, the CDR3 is TGCGCCAGCAGCTTGTTCAGCGCAGGGAGGAGTGAGCAGTTCTTC. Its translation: CASSLFSAGRSEQFF.

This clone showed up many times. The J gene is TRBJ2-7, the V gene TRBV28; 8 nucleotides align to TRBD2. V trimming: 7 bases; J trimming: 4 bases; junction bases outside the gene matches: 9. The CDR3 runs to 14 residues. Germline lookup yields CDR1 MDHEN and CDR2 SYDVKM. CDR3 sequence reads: CASTSGGLPYEQYF. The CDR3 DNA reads TGTGCCAGCACCTCGGGGGGGCTACCATACGAGCAGTACTTC.

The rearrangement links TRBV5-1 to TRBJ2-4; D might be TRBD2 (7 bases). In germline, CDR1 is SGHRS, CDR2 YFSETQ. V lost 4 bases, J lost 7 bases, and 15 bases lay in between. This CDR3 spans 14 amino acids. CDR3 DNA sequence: TGCGCCAGCAGCCGGCTGGAGGGGGGGAACATTCAGTACTTC. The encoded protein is CASSRLEGGNIQYF.

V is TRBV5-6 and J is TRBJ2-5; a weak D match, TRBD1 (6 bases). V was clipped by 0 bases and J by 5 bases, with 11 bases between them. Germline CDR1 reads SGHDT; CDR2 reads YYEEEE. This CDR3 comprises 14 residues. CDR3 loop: CASSLGTVRETQYF. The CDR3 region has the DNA TGTGCCAGCAGCTTGGGGACAGTCAGGGAGACCCAGTACTTC. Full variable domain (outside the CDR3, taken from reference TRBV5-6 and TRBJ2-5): DAGVTQSPTHLIKTRGQQVTLRCSPKSGHDTVSWYQQALGQGPQFIFQYYEEEERQRGNFPDRFSGHQFPNYSSELNVNALLLGDSALYLCASSLGTVRETQYFGPGTRLLVL.

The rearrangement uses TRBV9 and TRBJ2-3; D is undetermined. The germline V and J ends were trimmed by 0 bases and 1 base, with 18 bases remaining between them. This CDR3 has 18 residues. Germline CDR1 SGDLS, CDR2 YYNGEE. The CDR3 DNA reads TGTGCCAGCAGCGTAGCCCCCCGAAGTGGAGACGGCACAGATACGCAGTATTTT. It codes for CASSVAPRSGDGTDTQYF.

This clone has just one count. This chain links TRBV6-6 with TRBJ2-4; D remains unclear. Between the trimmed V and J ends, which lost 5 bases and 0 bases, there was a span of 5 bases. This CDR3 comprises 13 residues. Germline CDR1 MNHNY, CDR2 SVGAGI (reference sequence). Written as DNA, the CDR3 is TGTGCCAGCAGTCCACTAGCCAAAAACATTCAGTACTTC. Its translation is CASSPLAKNIQYF.

The CDR3 protein is CASSIASDREETQYF. The CDR3 DNA is TGTGCCAGCAGCATCGCTTCCGACAGGGAAGAGACCCAGTACTTC. The chain employs TRBV28 and TRBJ2-5, with 7 nucleotides matching TRBD1. The germline gives CDR1 MDHEN, CDR2 SYDVKM. Unmatched junction bases numbered 10, after V lost 6 bases and J lost 3 bases. This CDR3 spans 15 amino acids.

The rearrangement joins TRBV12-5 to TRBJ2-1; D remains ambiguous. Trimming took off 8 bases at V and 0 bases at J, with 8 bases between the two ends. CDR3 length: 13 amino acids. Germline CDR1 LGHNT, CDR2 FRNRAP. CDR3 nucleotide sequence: TGTGCTAGTCACCCGAGCTCCTACAATGAGCAGTTCTTC. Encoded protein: CASHPSSYNEQFF.

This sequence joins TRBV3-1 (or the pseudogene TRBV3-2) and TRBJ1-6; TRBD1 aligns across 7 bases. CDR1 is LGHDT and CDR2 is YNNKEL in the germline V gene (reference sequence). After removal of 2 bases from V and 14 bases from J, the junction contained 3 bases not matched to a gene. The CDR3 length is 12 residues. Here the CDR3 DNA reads TGTGCCAGCAGCCAAAGGGGGCTAGCCCTCCACTTT. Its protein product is CASSQRGLALHF.

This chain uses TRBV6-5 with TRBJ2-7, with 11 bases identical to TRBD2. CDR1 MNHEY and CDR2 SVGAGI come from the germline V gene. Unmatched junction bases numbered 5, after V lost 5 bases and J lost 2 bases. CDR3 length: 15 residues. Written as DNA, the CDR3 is TGTGCCAGCAGTCCTCTAGCGGGAGGTGCCTACGAGCAGTACTTC. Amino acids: CASSPLAGGAYEQYF.

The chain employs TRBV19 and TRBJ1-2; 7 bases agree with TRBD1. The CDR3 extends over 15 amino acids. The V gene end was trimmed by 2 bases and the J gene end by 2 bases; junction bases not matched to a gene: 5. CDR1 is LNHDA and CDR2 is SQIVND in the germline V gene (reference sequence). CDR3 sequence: CASSITGTANYGYTF. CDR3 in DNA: TGTGCCAGTAGTATAACGGGGACAGCAAACTATGGCTACACCTTC.

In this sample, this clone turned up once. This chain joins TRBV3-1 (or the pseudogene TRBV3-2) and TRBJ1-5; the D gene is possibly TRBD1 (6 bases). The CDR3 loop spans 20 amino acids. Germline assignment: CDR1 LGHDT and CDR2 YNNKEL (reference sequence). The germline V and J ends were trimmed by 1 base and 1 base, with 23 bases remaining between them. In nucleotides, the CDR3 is TGTGCCAGCAGCCAAGCACCGAGACAGGTCCTTCCTTCGAGCAATCAGCCCCAGCATTTT. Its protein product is CASSQAPRQVLPSSNQPQHF.

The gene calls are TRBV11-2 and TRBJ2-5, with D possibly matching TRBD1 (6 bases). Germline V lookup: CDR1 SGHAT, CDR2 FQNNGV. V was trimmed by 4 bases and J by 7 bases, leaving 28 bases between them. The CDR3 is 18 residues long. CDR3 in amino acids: CASSSHMASDSLGRTQYF. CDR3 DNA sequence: TGTGCCAGCAGCTCGCATATGGCCTCGGACAGCCTGGGAAGGACCCAGTACTTC.